This is a list of T cell receptor beta chains from one sample in a study of shared T cell receptors in the human thymus. Sequencing was performed with immunoSEQ multiplex PCR; in TCRdb, only in-frame clones are kept and a portion is missing. Of 640,000 or so clones in the sample, 80% to 90% are singletons; the top ten hold 0.0094%. In addition, the sample was reused for a study of human thymus T cells.

Sequencing was done on a sample of thymocytes. The receptors stem from a boy under two years old with a congenital heart defect. The conserved cysteine and the conserved F or W are not part of the CDR3 here.

cdr3_length v_call cdr3_aa
12 TRBV27 ASSFGQGNEKLF
13 TRBV28 ASSLRGGLYNEQF
15 TRBV27 ASSPTHDTGGREKLF
14 TRBV28 ASSLEHRDITDTQY
14 TRBV5-5 ASSQGLAGGTYEQY
10 TRBV6-1 ASRRDREGYT
16 TRBV29-1 SVEFTGGPPDYYNEQF
14 TRBV5-4 ASSSEVVTLGTEAF
16 TRBV14 ASSQDPQAARGGEKLF
17 TRBV7-9 ASSLAPGQGRRVNEKLF
15 TRBV11-2 ASSLYLRDREPNTIY
13 TRBV11-2 ASSLIDRVNTEAF
15 TRBV7-9 ASSLKLSRFYTGELF
13 TRBV28 ASSSGTASNQPQH
15 TRBV4-1 ASSSIRREGRGYTQY
14 TRBV5-1 ASSPVGQGSSQEQY
16 TRBV25-1 ASTLDRGVLPIHYEQY
12 TRBV28 ASSLVLGTYGYT
13 TRBV10-3 AISARDSPQETQY
14 TRBV4-3 ASSQDRGSASYEQY
12 TRBV30 AWRGNRMFSEQY
14 TRBV28 ASRNQKAGGPYEQY
12 TRBV5-1 ASKAGQDHTEAF
13 TRBV6-6 ASSGRQGFTDTQY
14 TRBV7-3 ASSLKPSGGPDTQY
12 TRBV28 ASSHKEGGTEAF
11 TRBV2 ASRADSQETQY
14 TRBV7-9 ASSSGLAGLGYEQY
16 TRBV4-3 ASSQDLGAQGLNSPLH
15 TRBV27 ASSSALDRGGDQPQH
13 TRBV4-3 ASSGDRTSTDTQY
8 TRBV20-1 SAASSEQY
19 TRBV4-2 ASSQEGMCGTGGSGANVLT
12 TRBV27 ASSLLVGGGEAF
10 TRBV27 ASSPLRPEAF
13 TRBV6-6 ASSYEKFQVQPQH
13 TRBV13 ASSITGLDASEQY
13 TRBV14 ASSQGDRGPYEQY
17 TRBV7-2 ASSFTGIRGTSGFYEQY
13 TRBV28 ASSTYRGKRVGAF
14 TRBV19 ASRPSDDRGLPEAF
12 TRBV18 ASSPESSYNEQF
14 TRBV18 ASSRPGGDRGQTQY
14 TRBV12-2 ASRLIRGAFLDTQY